Listed below are T cell receptor beta chains from one sample, sequenced in a study of T cell responses to AZD1222 COVID-19 vaccine. The data were produced by immunoSEQ multiplex PCR, yet TCRdb's version contains in-frame clones alone and is incomplete. Among over 95,000 clones listed, roughly 89% were seen once. The starting material was peripheral blood, obtained on day 0 of AZD1222 vaccination. These receptors were collected from an adult in good health. Both conserved end residues are part of each CDR3. The size of a clone is reported for some rows only, either as once, few or many, or as a class for expanded clones.

>NA|12|TRBV12-3/TRBV12-4|TRBJ1-1
CASGQGGTEAFF
>NA|17|TRBV5-1|TRBJ1-6
CASSASPTGTHNSPLHF
>NA|17|TRBV7-8|TRBJ2-3
CASSLILTGFLTDTQYF
>NA|15|TRBV11-3|TRBJ2-6
CASSFSGNGANVLTF
>few|13|TRBV15|TRBJ2-7
CATSRGKTYEQYF
>NA|15|TRBV5-4|TRBJ2-1
CASSLPGPRANEQFF
>NA|13|TRBV28|TRBJ1-1
CASSLGGGTEAFF
>NA|13|TRBV24-1|TRBJ1-2
CATSDTGYRGYTF
>NA|14|TRBV11-3|TRBJ2-3
CASSLGRSTDTQYF
>NA|16|TRBV13|TRBJ2-2
CASSSGQGLMVGELFF